A selection of T cell receptor beta chains follows, all from one sample in a study of blood T cell repertoires in COVID-19. Sequencing used immunoSEQ multiplex PCR; TCRdb keeps in-frame clones, though not all of them. There are about 160,000 clones in the sample; 80% occur only once, and more than 3% lies in the top ten. Sequenced: PBMCs or T cells enriched from blood (not recorded which). The receptors shown here come from a woman in her fifties or sixties who had recovered from COVID-19. Both conserved end residues are part of each CDR3. A D gene is named only where the DNA matches it firmly. Not all rows give a size; the values are once, few, many and, for expanded clones, a class.

clone_size,d_call,j_call,v_call,cdr3_aa,cdr3_nt
-,-,TRBJ1-2,TRBV25-1,CASSEFKAGNYGYTF,TGTGCCAGCAGTGAATTTAAGGCGGGAAACTATGGCTACACCTTC
-,-,TRBJ2-7,TRBV7-9,CASSYYRGYEQYF,TGTGCCAGCAGTTATTACCGGGGCTACGAGCAGTACTTC
-,TRBD1,TRBJ2-2,TRBV10-3,CAISDLRGPENTGELFF,TGTGCCATCAGTGACCTAAGGGGGCCGGAGAACACCGGGGAGCTGTTTTTT
-,-,TRBJ2-2,TRBV7-2,CASSPKIGGTGELFF,TGTGCCAGCAGCCCCAAAATAGGGGGCACCGGGGAGCTGTTTTTT
-,-,TRBJ1-5,TRBV19,CASSIDPGFRQPQHF,TGTGCCAGTAGTATAGATCCAGGGTTCCGTCAGCCCCAGCATTTT
-,TRBD1,TRBJ2-7,TRBV7-3,CASSTMTGAYEQYF,TGTGCCAGCAGCACAATGACAGGGGCCTACGAGCAGTACTTC
-,TRBD2,TRBJ2-3,TRBV5-1,CASSLGGLAGEDTQYF,TGCGCCAGCAGCTTAGGGGGTCTAGCGGGGGAAGATACGCAGTATTTT
-,TRBD1,TRBJ2-5,TRBV5-1,CASSPRTGGEETQYF,TGCGCCAGCAGCCCCCGGACAGGGGGGGAAGAGACCCAGTACTTC
-,TRBD1,TRBJ1-1,TRBV10-3,CAITADRGRDIGRAFF,TGTGCCATCACCGCGGACAGGGGGCGCGATATAGGAAGGGCTTTCTTT
once,-,TRBJ2-2,TRBV5-1,CASSLDNANTGELFF,TGCGCCAGCAGCTTGGACAACGCGAACACCGGGGAGCTGTTTTTT
-,-,TRBJ1-4,TRBV4-2,CASSQGALTATNEKLFF,TGTGCCAGCAGCCAGGGGGCCCTGACTGCAACTAATGAAAAACTGTTTTTT